The 21 T cell receptor beta chains given below trace back to one sample, sequenced in a study of cytomegalovirus exposure and HLA in healthy donors. The PCR used 60 Vbeta and 13 Jbeta primers. Clones were sequenced by immunoSEQ multiplex PCR, and TCRdb holds only the in-frame ones, with some missing. The listing contains 70,000 to 100,000 clones. The sequencing sample was made of PBMCs. The source is a man between 18 and 29 years old in good health and CMV-seropositive.

The rearrangement joins TRBV13 to TRBJ1-3, with D maybe TRBD1 (6 bases). The CDR3 totals 17 residues. Trimming stripped 4 bases from V and 0 bases from J, with 16 bases between. Germline CDR1 and CDR2: PRHDT and FYEKMQ (reference sequence). CDR3 protein: CASSSMTGSSSGNTIYF. In DNA form, the CDR3 reads TGTGCCAGCAGCTCTATGACAGGATCGAGCTCTGGAAACACCATATATTTT.

As regards this clone: The sample contains more than one DNA sequence encoding this CDR3. The chain's CDR3 is CASSLDRGYGYTF. In DNA, the CDR3 is TGTGCCAGCTCACTCGACAGGGGCTATGGCTACACCTTC. This chain links TRBV6-1 with TRBJ1-2, with 8 bases lining up with TRBD1. V lost 8 bases, J lost 4 bases, and 6 bases stayed unmatched. This CDR3 is 13 amino acids long. The germline V gene has CDR1 MNHNS and CDR2 SASEGT.

The chain employs TRBV5-6 and TRBJ1-4; 11 bases match TRBD1. From germline, CDR1 is SGHDT and CDR2 YYEEEE. V lost 9 bases, J lost 0 bases, and 13 bases stayed unmatched. The length of the CDR3 is 18 residues. The CDR3 here is CATLKWGQGVATNEKLFF. As DNA, the CDR3 is TGTGCCACCTTGAAGTGGGGACAGGGGGTTGCAACTAATGAAAAACTGTTTTTT.

This chain uses TRBV6-5 with TRBJ1-4, with 7 bases lining up with TRBD1. Germline V gene lookup returns CDR1 MNHEY and CDR2 SVGAGI. With V trimmed by 9 bases and J by 4 bases, 8 bases remained unmatched. The CDR3 is 14 amino acids. CDR3 in DNA: TGTGCCAGTAGCCTGACAGGGAATAATGAAAAACTGTTTTTT. Protein sequence: CASSLTGNNEKLFF.

The genes are TRBV11-2 and TRBJ2-1; 9 bases map to TRBD2. Germline lookup yields CDR1 SGHAT and CDR2 FQNNGV. The J segment lost 5 bases and the V segment lost 1 base, leaving 9 bases of the junction unmatched. This CDR3 contains 17 residues. The CDR3 protein is CASSLAALAGANNEQFF. CDR3 nucleotides: TGTGCCAGCAGCTTAGCCGCACTAGCGGGTGCTAACAATGAGCAGTTCTTC.

This sequence joins TRBV5-4 and TRBJ2-7; 9 positions match TRBD2. Germline-derived CDR1 and CDR2 are SGHNT and YYREEE (reference sequence). The CDR3 spans 15 residues. The V and J ends lost 7 bases and 2 bases, in that order; junction bases with no gene match: 10. CDR3 DNA sequence: TGTGCCAGCGGCCCACAGCGGGGGGCACCCTACGAGCAGTACTTC. Translating gives CASGPQRGAPYEQYF. Using reference TRBV5-4 and TRBJ2-7 for the parts outside the CDR3, the full variable domain is ETGVTQSPTHLIKTRGQQVTLRCSSQSGHNTVSWYQQALGQGPQFIFQYYREEENGRGNFPPRFSGLQFPNYSSELNVNALELDDSALYLCASGPQRGAPYEQYFGPGTRLTVT.

This chain uses TRBV5-6 with TRBJ1-5, with a tentative D call TRBD1 (5 bases). This CDR3 has 14 amino acids. Trimming shortened V by 4 bases and J by 6 bases, and 14 bases separated the two germline ends. Germline CDR1 and CDR2: SGHDT and YYEEEE. The CDR3: CASSMGLTGQPQHF. The CDR3 coding sequence is TGTGCCAGCAGCATGGGACTGACGGGTCAGCCCCAGCATTTT.

The chain couples TRBV25-1 to TRBJ2-5, with D maybe TRBD1 (5 bases). CDR3 size: 11 residues. Trimming left V 9 bases short and J 4 bases short, with 9 bases between. The V gene's germline CDR1 is MGHDK and CDR2 SYGVNS. DNA of the CDR3: TGTGCCAGTGACAGAGGAGAGACCCAGTACTTC. Its protein product is CASDRGETQYF.

The chain is built from TRBV7-9 and TRBJ2-2; D ambiguous. The CDR3 is 18 residues long. Trimming took off 2 bases at V and 1 base at J, with 17 bases between the two ends. Germline lookup yields CDR1 SEHNR and CDR2 FQNEAQ (reference sequence). The CDR3 protein is CASSLKPPSYGNTGELFF. As DNA, the CDR3 is TGTGCCAGCAGCTTAAAACCGCCGTCCTACGGGAACACCGGGGAGCTGTTTTTT. The variable domain in full, with the rest retrieved from reference TRBV7-9 and TRBJ2-2, is DTGVSQNPRHKITKRGQNVTFRCDPISEHNRLYWYRQTLGQGPEFLTYFQNEAQLEKSRLLSDRFSAERPKGSFSTLEIQRTEQGDSAMYLCASSLKPPSYGNTGELFFGEGSRLTVL.

V is TRBV27 and J is TRBJ1-1; tentatively, D is TRBD1 (5 bases). This CDR3 has 13 residues. Germline V CDR1 and CDR2: MNHEY, SMNVEV (reference sequence). V was pared by 2 bases and J by 8 bases, with 12 bases between. Here the CDR3 reads CASSLGGVQEAFF. The DNA of the CDR3 is TGTGCCAGCAGTTTAGGGGGGGTTCAGGAAGCTTTCTTT.

The J gene is TRBJ2-1, the V gene TRBV28; D perhaps matches TRBD1 (5 bases). CDR1 and CDR2 (germline): MDHEN, SYDVKM. There are 13 residues in the CDR3. Trimming removed 1 base at V and 8 bases at J, with 9 bases between. As DNA, the CDR3 is TGTGCCAGCAGTTTATTCCAGGGCGATGAGCAGTTCTTC. Its translation is CASSLFQGDEQFF. The variable domain in full, with the rest retrieved from reference TRBV28 and TRBJ2-1, is DVKVTQSSRYLVKRTGEKVFLECVQDMDHENMFWYRQDPGLGLRLIYFSYDVKMKEKGDIPEGYSVSREKKERFSLILESASTNQTSMYLCASSLFQGDEQFFGPGTRLTVL.

V gene TRBV6-1 combines with J gene TRBJ2-1; D might be TRBD1 (6 bases). Trimming removed 3 bases from V and 5 bases from J, with 14 bases in between. The CDR3 totals 15 residues. CDR1 MNHNS and CDR2 SASEGT come from the germline V gene. The CDR3 reads CASSEGAGNDNEQFF. Written as DNA, the CDR3 is TGTGCCAGCAGTGAGGGGGCAGGGAACGACAATGAGCAGTTCTTC.

The chain joins TRBV19 to TRBJ2-7; tentative D call: TRBD1 (6 bases). Per the germline V gene, CDR1 is LNHDA and CDR2 is SQIVND (reference sequence). The CDR3 extends over 15 amino acids. Trimming stripped 5 bases from V and 2 bases from J, with 16 bases between. CDR3 in amino acids: CASSVRTAAPYEQYF. CDR3 DNA: TGTGCCAGTAGTGTCAGGACAGCGGCGCCCTACGAGCAGTACTTC.

The chain has TRBV5-1 and TRBJ2-7; TRBD1 matches at 7 bases. Germline trimming cut 4 bases from V and 4 bases from J; bases unmatched to any gene: 11. The CDR3 is 15 amino acids. Looked up from germline, CDR1 is SGHRS and CDR2 is YFSETQ. The CDR3 bases are TGCGCCAGCAGCGATCCCTCCGGGACAGCATACGAGCAGTACTTC. It is translated as CASSDPSGTAYEQYF.

V and J are TRBV19 and TRBJ2-3; 12 nucleotides match TRBD2. The V gene's germline CDR1 is LNHDA and CDR2 SQIVND (reference sequence). The CDR3 runs 15 residues. V trimming: 6 bases; J trimming: 4 bases; junction bases outside the gene matches: 5. The CDR3 DNA sequence: TGTGCCAGTAGAACCCTAGCGGGGGGGCCAGATACGCAGTATTTT. As protein: CASRTLAGGPDTQYF.

This chain joins TRBV7-9 and TRBJ2-5; unclear D gene. The CDR3 sequence is 14 residues long. Per germline, CDR1 SEHNR and CDR2 FQNEAQ (reference sequence). V lost 4 bases and J lost 4, with 13 bases in between. The CDR3 loop is CASSSRVRGETQYF. CDR3 in DNA: TGTGCCAGCAGCTCCCGGGTCAGAGGAGAGACCCAGTACTTC.

The genes are TRBV6-1 and TRBJ2-5, with D hard to call. Matching the DNA end better, TRBJ2-7 makes the J call doubtful. The CDR3 is made up of 14 amino acids. CDR1 is MNHNS, CDR2 SASEGT, per germline. The CDR3 is CASSEAMSSYEQYF. The CDR3 DNA reads as TGTGCCAGCAGTGAAGCGATGAGCTCCTACGAGCAGTACTTC.

This chain links TRBV5-5 with TRBJ2-7; 9 bases map to TRBD1. Trimming removed 3 bases from V and 2 bases from J; junction bases left unmatched: 9. The CDR3 contains 16 residues. CDR1 and CDR2 (germline): SGHKS, YYEKEE (reference sequence). The CDR3 loop is CASSYSDRGTTYEQYF. CDR3 bases: TGTGCCAGCAGCTACAGCGACAGGGGGACAACCTACGAGCAGTACTTC.

The V gene is TRBV2, the J gene TRBJ2-7; D is possibly TRBD1 (7 bases). The V and J ends lost 10 bases and 3 bases respectively, with 16 bases between them. Germline V gives CDR1 SNHLY, CDR2 FYNNEI. The CDR3 has 13 residues. CDR3 nucleotides: TGTGCCACAGGGGGGTTTGGGAACTACGAGCAGTACTTC. Translation gives CATGGFGNYEQYF.

The V call is TRBV29-1, the J call TRBJ2-1; 10 nucleotides match TRBD2. Germline V gene data show CDR1 as SQVTM and CDR2 as ANQGSEA. The trim removed 0 bases at V and 6 bases at J, leaving 8 bases unmatched. This CDR3 contains 16 residues. Here the CDR3 reads CSVEDPTSGFLNEQFF. DNA of the CDR3: TGCAGCGTTGAAGATCCGACTAGCGGGTTTCTCAATGAGCAGTTCTTC.

The chain employs TRBV10-1 and TRBJ2-1; D gene ambiguous. V shed 7 bases and J shed 0 bases, with 10 bases lying between them. The germline CDR1 and CDR2 sequences are WNHNN and SYGVQD (reference sequence). CDR3 length: 14 amino acids. The CDR3 sequence: CASNAVSSYNEQFF. The CDR3, as DNA: TGCGCCAGCAATGCGGTTAGCTCCTACAATGAGCAGTTCTTC.